The subject of this entry is one T cell receptor (beta chain). Sequence at one end of the junction differs from germline and may be a read error. These data are taken from a study of blood T cells in healthy people across ages. CDR1 is SEHNR and CDR2 is FQNEAQ in the germline V gene (reference sequence). This CDR3 is built from 16 residues. The use of a sample-barcoded 5' primer and a J-beta primer mix characterized a second PCR of roughly 6 to 12 cycles. TCRdb reanalysed the 5' RACE reads using MiXCR and keeps one entry per CDR3 protein. This table has more than 900,000 distinct CDR3 sequences, around 25% appearing once. These data also formed part of another study, on T cells of mothers and their children.

Input material: blood. The V call is TRBV7-9, the J call TRBJ2-7; D gene ambiguous. This receptor was taken from a girl aged 2 to 10 in good health. CDR3 in DNA: TGTGCCAGCAACTTATTGCGGCCTAGTGAAACCTACGAGCAGTACTTC. Amino acid sequence: CASNLLRPSETYEQYF.